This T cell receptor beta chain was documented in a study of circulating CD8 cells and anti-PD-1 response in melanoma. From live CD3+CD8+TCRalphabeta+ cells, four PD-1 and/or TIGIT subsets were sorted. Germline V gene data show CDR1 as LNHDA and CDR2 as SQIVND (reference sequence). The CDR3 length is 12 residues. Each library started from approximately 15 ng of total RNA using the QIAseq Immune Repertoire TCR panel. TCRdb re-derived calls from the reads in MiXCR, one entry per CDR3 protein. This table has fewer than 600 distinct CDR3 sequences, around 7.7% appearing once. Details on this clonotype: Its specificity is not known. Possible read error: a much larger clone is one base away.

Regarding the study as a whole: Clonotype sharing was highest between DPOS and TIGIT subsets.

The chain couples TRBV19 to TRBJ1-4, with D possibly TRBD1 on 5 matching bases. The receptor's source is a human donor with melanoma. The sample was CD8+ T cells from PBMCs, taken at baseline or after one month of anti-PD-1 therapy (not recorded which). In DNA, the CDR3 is TGTGCCTCCCGGGACGGAGATGAAAAACCGTTTTTT. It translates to CASRDGDEKPFF.